Included here is one TCR beta chain sequence, with context. Its antigen is as yet unknown. CD45RO-negative cells were positively selected for CCR7, leaving out terminally differentiated effector memory CD45RA+ cells. Donors had no recently reported acute infections or vaccinations and were HIV-negative. Each donor was a Caucasian adult residing in Nashville, Tennessee. This record belongs to a study of shared clonotypes between healthy human individuals. Findings of the study overall: Among donors, the sharing of clonotypes was expected to be influenced by sequencing depth. Unshared clonotypes carried lower generation probabilities than those common to all four donors.

Data came from immunoSEQ multiplex PCR; TCRdb stores just in-frame clones and leaves some out. The sample has about 700,000 clones, about 90% seen once. The material sequenced was naive CD8+ T cells sorted from blood. The receptor's source is a man between 25 and 39 years old in good health.

DNA of the CDR3: TGTGCCAGTAGTAACGGGGGCTCCTACAATGAGCAGTTCTTC. It specifies CASSNGGSYNEQFF. V gene TRBV19 combines with J gene TRBJ2-1; perhaps TRBD2 as D (6 bases). Germline V CDR1 and CDR2: LNHDA, SQIVND (reference sequence). CDR3 length: 14 residues. Trimming stripped 4 bases from V and 0 bases from J, with 7 bases between. The whole variable domain, remainder taken from reference TRBV19 and TRBJ2-1, is DGGITQSPKYLFRKEGQNVTLSCEQNLNHDAMYWYRQDPGQGLRLIYYSQIVNDFQKGDIAEGYSVSREKKESFPLTVTSAQKNPTAFYLCASSNGGSYNEQFFGPGTRLTVL.